This T cell receptor beta chain was recovered during a study of cytomegalovirus exposure and HLA in healthy donors. The CDR3 loop spans 17 amino acids. The V and J ends lost 1 base and 0 bases, in that order; junction bases with no gene match: 5. CDR1 and CDR2 from the germline V gene are PRHDT and FYEKMQ (reference sequence). Findings of the study overall: Confirmation in vitro established that a few CMV-associated chains were specific for CMV antigens. About 180 TCR beta chains were listed as cytomegalovirus-associated. According to a subsequent analysis, TCR clusters from the first cohort were inclined to appear together in the 110 or so validation repertoires.

Concerning this clone: Its antigen remains unknown.

TCRdb keeps only in-frame clones here, not all; method: immunoSEQ multiplex PCR. The profile shows 150,000 to 200,000 clones, over 85% of them singletons. The TCR comes from a woman aged 18-30 years in good health and CMV-seropositive. Sample: PBMCs. The chain links TRBV13 to TRBJ2-5; 10 bases align to TRBD2. CDR3 nucleotides: TGTGCCAGCAGCTTAGTCCCAGCGGGAGGGTACCAAGAGACCCAGTACTTC. This encodes CASSLVPAGGYQETQYF. Based on the CDR3 plus reference TRBV13 and TRBJ2-5, the full variable domain is AAGVIQSPRHLIKEKRETATLKCYPIPRHDTVYWYQQGPGQDPQFLISFYEKMQSDKGSIPDRFSAQQFSDYHSELNMSSLELGDSALYFCASSLVPAGGYQETQYFGPGTRLLVL.